This entry concerns a single TCR beta chain. This sample is drawn from a study of OX40 agonist ivuxolimab in advanced cancers. Study-level information: Melanoma, hepatocellular carcinoma, head and neck or renal cell cancer occurred in dose-escalation patients.

The repertoire was sequenced with immunoSEQ multiplex PCR; TCRdb's copy has only in-frame clones and lacks some. The sample records nearly 80,000 clones, roughly 81% being singletons. Baseline was the first blood sampling point, followed by cycle 4 day 1 and cycle 7 day 1. This TCR was sampled from an adult with an advanced solid tumor such as melanoma, head and neck, liver or kidney cancer. The sample was CD4+ or CD8+ T cells sorted from blood, taken in a trial of the OX40 agonist ivuxolimab.

This chain's CDR3 is CSVDPTNTGELFF. The CDR3 DNA reads TGCAGCGTTGATCCTACGAACACCGGGGAGCTGTTTTTT. The chain carries TRBV29-1 and TRBJ2-2; D gene unclear. The V gene's germline CDR1 is SQVTM and CDR2 ANQGSEA. There are 13 residues in the CDR3. The V end lost 3 bases, the J end lost 0 bases, and 5 bases lay between the germline ends.